A selection of T cell receptor beta chains follows, all from one sample in a study of OX40 agonist ivuxolimab in advanced cancers. This table comes from immunoSEQ multiplex PCR, and its TCRdb copy is limited to in-frame clones, with some not included. The sample shows 55,000 to 80,000 clones, 91% of them seen only once. Here the sequenced sample was CD4+ or CD8+ T cells sorted from blood, taken in a trial of the OX40 agonist ivuxolimab. The receptor source for this set is an adult with an advanced solid tumor such as melanoma, head and neck, liver or kidney cancer. CDR3s include the opening cysteine and the closing phenylalanine or tryptophan.

J,V,CDR3
TRBJ1-2,TRBV2,CASSGDSRQAF
TRBJ2-2,TRBV11-3,CASSPGTAANTGELFF
TRBJ1-1,TRBV5-1,CASSLGLGNTEAFF
TRBJ2-5,TRBV28,CASSRRGAQETQYF
TRBJ1-5,TRBV30,CAWSAGEPRQPQHF
TRBJ2-1,TRBV7-3,CASSADSARDEQFF
TRBJ2-6,TRBV27,CASSSGAGTELSGANVLTF
TRBJ2-7,TRBV19,CASSIVGGFDEQYF
TRBJ2-3,TRBV14,CASSRITGGTDTQYF
TRBJ1-1,TRBV7-5,CASSHPGTLNTEAFF
TRBJ1-2,TRBV6-6,CASSYQGTYGYTF
TRBJ2-7,TRBV6-1,CATKDITYEQYF
TRBJ1-2,TRBV29-1,CSVAGTGGGYGYTF
TRBJ2-2,TRBV28,CASIRRAGGTGELFF
TRBJ2-1,TRBV5-4,CASSPRREGEQFF
TRBJ2-7,TRBV10-2,CASSEPGFYEQYF
TRBJ2-1,TRBV19,CASKERSSYNEQFF
TRBJ2-2,TRBV27,CASSLRVGGELFF
TRBJ1-2,TRBV18,CASSPGPGHSYGYTF
TRBJ2-7,TRBV7-7,CASSLAGGYEQYF
TRBJ1-2,TRBV10-3,CAIRLNRDGYYGYTF
TRBJ2-1,TRBV5-4,CASSSELLLQGFKENEQFF
TRBJ2-6,TRBV6-4,CASSPSASGANVLTF
TRBJ2-5,TRBV25-1,CASSDLGGTGETQYF
TRBJ1-3,TRBV11-3,CASSLDGSGSGNTIYF
TRBJ2-3,TRBV6-1,CASRRQGITDTQYF
TRBJ1-5,TRBV27,CASSFTGQQPQHF
TRBJ1-6,TRBV23-1,CASSQWAGLKQGDNSPLHF
TRBJ2-3,TRBV20-1,CSAIGTQYF
TRBJ2-6,TRBV5-1,CASSLDVSGANVLTF
TRBJ1-5,TRBV28,CASSLWGERNQPQHF
TRBJ1-1,TRBV5-1,CASSPSGARRAEAFF
TRBJ2-7,TRBV11-3,CASSSPGHPSEQYF
TRBJ2-1,TRBV6-6,CASSQPGQGANEQFF
TRBJ2-5,TRBV5-8,CASSDGPTWETQYF
TRBJ2-1,TRBV6-6,CASCEREGYEQFF
TRBJ2-1,TRBV6-6,CASSFRTSGGSGEQFF
TRBJ1-2,TRBV6-4,CASSDSAAANYGYTF
TRBJ2-1,TRBV9,CASRAGVSDEQFF
TRBJ2-7,TRBV6-1,CASSPEAGYEQYF
TRBJ2-1,TRBV13,CASSPRAASFITGNYNEQFF
TRBJ1-2,TRBV5-1,CASSLDGGWGYTF
TRBJ2-7,TRBV2,CASWGQGAHEQYF
TRBJ2-3,TRBV28,CASSPYPGLATDTQYF
TRBJ2-2,TRBV5-1,CASSQDTNTGELFF
TRBJ1-5,TRBV2,CASSPGAVGGNQPQHF
TRBJ2-1,TRBV4-1,CASSQGGLGPYNEQFF
TRBJ1-2,TRBV5-1,CASSLRQGTNYGYTF
TRBJ1-4,TRBV19,CASSTQRGEKLFF
TRBJ2-3,TRBV7-3,CASSLTQGLAATQYF
TRBJ2-3,TRBV19,CASSIGTGPDTQYF
TRBJ1-1,TRBV29-1,CSVETGRGITEAFF
TRBJ2-7,TRBV28,CASSAPYEQYF
TRBJ1-6,TRBV6-5,CASTIGGGNYSPLHF
TRBJ2-7,TRBV18,CASSPSGEQYF
TRBJ1-1,TRBV30,CAWSVGGGGTEAFF
TRBJ2-7,TRBV5-1,CASSLAIGFNYEQYF
TRBJ2-7,TRBV28,CASRKQVYEQYF
TRBJ2-2,TRBV15,CATSGLKGQGATGELFF